The source of this T cell receptor beta chain is a study of T cells in localized non-small cell lung cancer. CDR3 length equals 11 residues. Germline CDR1 reads SGHRS; CDR2 reads YFSETQ. Trimming removed 4 bases from V and 5 bases from J, with 7 bases in between. Sequencing used immunoSEQ multiplex PCR; TCRdb keeps in-frame clones, though not all of them. This table has some 36,000 clones, 86% appearing once. With regard to this clone: Its antigen remains unknown.

Regarding the study as a whole: Turning up in adjacent lung were a median about 61 of the top 100 tumor clones. The highest T cell clonality was in uninvolved adjacent lung, above tumor. Without multi-region sequencing, intratumor heterogeneity could not be excluded.

The TCR comes from a male donor aged 60 or over with stage II lung adenocarcinoma. The sequences come from peripheral blood mononuclear cells, collected before any cancer treatment. This chain uses TRBV5-1 with TRBJ2-7; maybe TRBD2 (5 bases). The CDR3 region is CASSLGDEQYF. DNA for the CDR3: TGCGCCAGCAGCCTCGGGGACGAGCAGTACTTC.